This T cell receptor beta chain derives from a study of Tregs in tolerant kidney transplant recipients. The study's findings and limits: Findings come from small patient numbers and require larger validation. This study did not directly address biological reproducibility. Tregs expanded with activated donor B cells seemed most donor-specific.

Thawed PBMCs were FACS-sorted into unstimulated CD4+CD25+CD127- regulatory T cells, CD4+CD25- non-regulatory cells, CD4 and CD8 cells. In the case of this clone: Its target is unknown.

V lost 4 bases to trimming and J lost 5 bases, with 16 bases between them. The CDR3 runs 15 residues. Looked up from germline, CDR1 is SGHRS and CDR2 is YFSETQ. Libraries were prepared by immunoSEQ multiplex PCR; TCRdb keeps only in-frame clonotypes and omits some of them. The sample carries 200,000 to 300,000 clones, 84% recorded once. This sequence originates from a human donor in good health. The rearrangement uses TRBV5-1 and TRBJ2-1; D not resolved. The sequencing sample was made of CD4+ T cells from blood. As DNA, the CDR3 is TGCGCCAGCAGCCTTGACCCTGAAAGGCACAATGAGCAGTTCTTC. As protein: CASSLDPERHNEQFF.